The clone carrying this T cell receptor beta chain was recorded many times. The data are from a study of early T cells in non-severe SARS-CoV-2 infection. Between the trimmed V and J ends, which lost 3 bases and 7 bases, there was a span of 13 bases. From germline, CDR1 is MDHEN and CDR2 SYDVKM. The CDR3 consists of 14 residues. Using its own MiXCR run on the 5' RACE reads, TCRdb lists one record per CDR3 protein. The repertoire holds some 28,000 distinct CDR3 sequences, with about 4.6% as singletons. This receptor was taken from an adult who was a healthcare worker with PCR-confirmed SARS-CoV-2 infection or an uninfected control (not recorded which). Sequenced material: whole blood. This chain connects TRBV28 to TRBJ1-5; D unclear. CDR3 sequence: CASSLEVGGQPQHF. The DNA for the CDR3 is TGTGCCAGCAGTTTGGAAGTGGGCGGCCAGCCCCAGCATTTT.